This T cell receptor (beta chain) is drawn from a study of blood T cell repertoires in COVID-19. The CDR3 is 15 residues long. V gave up 5 bases and J gave up 0 bases, with 11 bases separating them. Germline V gene lookup returns CDR1 LNHNV and CDR2 YYDKDF (reference sequence). Per the authors' pipeline: Reference gene primer amplification yielded estimated nucleated cell counts. Assay used: immunoSEQ multiplex PCR; TCRdb lists only in-frame clones, some missing. V, J and clone size are those of that table, while D and trimming were read from the DNA. The sample carries under 250,000 clones, 85% recorded once.

This chain joins TRBV15 and TRBJ1-5, with a possible D match to TRBD1 (6 bases). Material for sequencing was peripheral blood. This TCR derives from a man aged 50 to 59 with COVID-19, enrolled during active disease. The DNA of the CDR3 is TGTGCCACCAGCCCCGGCAGGGGTAGCAATCAGCCCCAGCATTTT. As protein: CATSPGRGSNQPQHF.